These T cell receptor beta chains were read from a single sample in a study of blood T cell repertoires in COVID-19. Measured with immunoSEQ multiplex PCR; TCRdb has only the in-frame clones, and not every one. The sample carries 55,000 to 65,000 clones, 89% recorded once. The sequenced sample consisted of peripheral blood. These receptors came from a woman aged 60-75 years with active COVID-19. CDR3s include the opening cysteine and the closing phenylalanine or tryptophan. Fields, in order: J gene, V gene, D gene, clone size, CDR3 DNA, CDR3 protein. The D gene is left open where the match is weak. A row's size may be missing; if present it is once, few, many or a size class.

>TRBJ2-2|TRBV19|-|-
TGTGCCAGTAGGGTGGAGGCGACCACCGGGGAGCTGTTTTTT
CASRVEATTGELFF
>TRBJ1-2|TRBV30|TRBD1|-
TGTGCCTGGAGCTGGACAGGAAACTATGGCTACACCTTC
CAWSWTGNYGYTF
>TRBJ1-6|TRBV30|-|once
TGTGCCTACGTCCGGGACAACGATTCACCCCTCCACTTT
CAYVRDNDSPLHF
>TRBJ2-1|TRBV7-9|-|few
TGTGCCAGCAGCTTACCGCTTTCTAGTGACTTTTACAATGAGCAGTTCTTC
CASSLPLSSDFYNEQFF
>TRBJ2-5|TRBV18|TRBD2|once
TGTGCCAGCTCACCGAAGCCGGGACTAGCGACTCAAGAGACCCAGTACTTC
CASSPKPGLATQETQYF
>TRBJ2-7|TRBV5-4|-|once
TGTGCCAGCAACCGGACAGTGCCACAACTTCTTCCCTACGAGCAGTACTTC
CASNRTVPQLLPYEQYF
>TRBJ2-5|TRBV4-3|TRBD2|-
TGCGCCAGCAGCCAAGATCTCGGGACTAGCTCTCGGCGAGAGACCCAGTACTTC
CASSQDLGTSSRRETQYF
>TRBJ2-7|TRBV19|TRBD1|-
TGTGCCAGTAGTAGGACAGGGGCTGCGTACGAGCAGTACTTC
CASSRTGAAYEQYF
>TRBJ1-6|TRBV30|-|-
TGTGCCTGGTCGGGTCAACACAATTCACCCCTCCACTTT
CAWSGQHNSPLHF
>TRBJ1-5|TRBV19|TRBD1|-
TGTGCCAGTAGTATAGATCCGGGACAGCAAAATCAGCCCCAGCATTTT
CASSIDPGQQNQPQHF
>TRBJ2-5|TRBV5-1|TRBD2|-
TGCGCCAGCAGCTTGGACAGCCGTGCAGCGGGGGCAGAGACCCAGTACTTC
CASSLDSRAAGAETQYF
>TRBJ1-6|TRBV5-1|TRBD1|-
TGCGCCAGCAGGGACGCCGGGACAGGGTTGCCACCCCTCCACTTT
CASRDAGTGLPPLHF
>TRBJ1-2|TRBV4-2|TRBD1|-
TGTGCCAGCAGCCAAGCAAGACAGGGCTATGGCTACACCTTC
CASSQARQGYGYTF
>TRBJ2-1|TRBV5-1|TRBD1|-
TGCGCCAGCAGCTTGGCGTACAGGGGGTACAATGAGCAGTTCTTC
CASSLAYRGYNEQFF
>TRBJ2-5|TRBV6-5|TRBD2|-
TGTGCCAGCAGTTTCTTAAGCGGGAGGGGGAAAGAGACCCAGTACTTC
CASSFLSGRGKETQYF
>TRBJ1-2|TRBV11-1|TRBD1|-
TGTGCCAGCAGCCCGACAGGGAACAACTATGGCTACACCTTC
CASSPTGNNYGYTF
>TRBJ2-5|TRBV18|-|-
TGTGCCAGCTCACCACCCCTTCAAGAGACCCAGTACTTC
CASSPPLQETQYF
>TRBJ1-2|TRBV12-3/TRBV12-4|-|-
TGTGCCAGCAGTTTACATAACTATGGCTACACCTTC
CASSLHNYGYTF
>TRBJ2-1|TRBV2|TRBD1|once
TGTGCCAGGGCCGGGACAGGGCCCGTCAATGAGCAGTTCTTC
CARAGTGPVNEQFF
>TRBJ1-2|TRBV11-1|-|-
TGTGCCAGCAGCTCCCGACCGGCGGGTGGCTACACCTTC
CASSSRPAGGYTF
>TRBJ2-5|TRBV5-4|TRBD1|-
TGTGCCAGCAGCACGGACAGGGTCCAAGAGACCCAGTACTTC
CASSTDRVQETQYF
>TRBJ1-1|TRBV7-9|TRBD1|-
TGTGCCAGCAGCTTAGAACAGGGGACTGAAGCTTTCTTT
CASSLEQGTEAFF
>TRBJ1-1|TRBV7-2|TRBD1|once
TGTGCCAGCAGCTTTGACAGGGGTGAAGCTTTCTTT
CASSFDRGEAFF
>TRBJ2-3|TRBV5-4|-|-
TGTGCCAGCAGGCGACGTCAGGGGACGCAAAACACAGATACGCAGTATTTT
CASRRRQGTQNTDTQYF
>TRBJ1-5|TRBV19|-|-
TGTGCCAGTAGTTCCCGTGTCAATCAGCCCCAGCATTTT
CASSSRVNQPQHF
>TRBJ2-1|TRBV11-1|-|-
TGTGCCAGCAGCATGCGCCAGGTCTACAATGAGCAGTTCTTC
CASSMRQVYNEQFF
>TRBJ2-1|TRBV7-8|TRBD2|once
TGTGCCAGCAGCTTACTCGGGACTAGCTCCTACAATGAGCAGTTCTTC
CASSLLGTSSYNEQFF
>TRBJ2-1|TRBV14|TRBD1|-
TGTGCCAGCAGCCCAAGGACAGGGGGGGGCTGGGAGCAGTTCTTC
CASSPRTGGGWEQFF
>TRBJ1-1|TRBV19|-|-
TGTGCCAGTAGTTTCATCTTTCAGGGCGCTGAAGCTTTCTTT
CASSFIFQGAEAFF
>TRBJ1-1|TRBV5-5|-|-
TGTGCCAGCAGCGGGGGGTCGGGCCTTGTCATGGCTTTCTTT
CASSGGSGLVMAFF
>TRBJ2-7|TRBV6-2/TRBV6-3|TRBD1|-
TGTGCCAGCAGTAACCGGGACAGTTGGGTTCGGGACGAGCAGTACTTC
CASSNRDSWVRDEQYF
>TRBJ2-7|TRBV19|TRBD1|once
TGTGCCAGTAGTGGGACAGGGACGAGGTCCTACGAGCAGTACTTC
CASSGTGTRSYEQYF
>TRBJ2-5|TRBV7-2|-|-
TGTGCCAGCAGCTTAGAGGCAGGAGAGACCCAGTACTTC
CASSLEAGETQYF
>TRBJ1-2|TRBV7-9|-|few
TGTGCCAGCACCCCAGGAGGGTCGAACTATGGCTACACCTTC
CASTPGGSNYGYTF
>TRBJ1-6|TRBV7-7|-|-
TGTGCTAGCAGCTTTGGTGTACCCCGCAGGGATTCACCCCTCCACTTT
CASSFGVPRRDSPLHF
>TRBJ2-3|TRBV3-1/TRBV3-2|TRBD1|-
TGTGCCAGCAGCCAAGATCGTCGGCAGGGGGCCGATACGCAGTATTTT
CASSQDRRQGADTQYF